This TCR beta chain was recorded in a study of post-analysis software for immune sequencing data. Study-wide context: Disease trajectories encompassed relapsing-remitting, secondary progressive and progressive-relapsing multiple sclerosis. General study findings and limits: Among multiple sclerosis patients, normalized Chao1 diversity was significantly below that of controls.

This clonotype has a handful of counts. Its antigen is currently unknown. Researchers reported that TCR beta cDNA libraries carried unique molecular identifiers. Each batch of about 0.95 to 10 million T cells produced 500,000 to 600,000 cDNA molecules. TCRdb re-derived calls from the PCR reads in MiXCR, one entry per CDR3 protein. The sample holds hundreds of thousands of distinct CDR3 sequences, roughly 45% seen once. The origin of this receptor is a girl between 10 and 17 years old with multiple sclerosis. Sequenced: blood.

The CDR3 DNA reads as TGCGCCAGCAGCCAAGAGAAGGGGTTGGTCTACGAGCAGTACTTC. This encodes CASSQEKGLVYEQYF. The chain carries TRBV4-1 and TRBJ2-7; the D gene is possibly TRBD1 (5 bases). Germline V gives CDR1 MGHRA, CDR2 YSYEKL. This CDR3 spans 15 amino acids. V was clipped by 0 bases and J by 3 bases, with 12 bases between them.